Presented here are 14 T cell receptor beta chains from one specimen sequenced in a study of tumor-infiltrating lymphocytes in primary liver carcinoma. Making TCR beta cDNA involved 400 to 600 ng total RNA and a constant-region primer. Three rounds of nested multiplex PCR with slightly modified ARM-PCR produced TCR beta libraries. TRBV1-TRBV30 forward primers and a C-beta reverse primer were used in the first two PCR rounds, which each ran for approximately 10 cycles. TCRdb re-called the multiplex PCR reads with MiXCR, one entry per CDR3 protein. Here the sample spans under 150,000 distinct CDR3 sequences, about two thirds being singletons. Extraction of RNA together with DNA used roughly 19-31 mg of unsorted bulk tissue. The specimen sequenced was tumor-adjacent normal liver tissue. These receptors came from a woman aged 60-75 years with primary liver carcinoma and hepatitis B virus infection.

The J gene is TRBJ2-6, the V gene TRBV7-3; D gene unclear. The germline V gene has CDR1 SGHTA and CDR2 FQGTGA. The CDR3 contains 17 residues. Between the trimmed V and J ends, which lost 0 bases and 2 bases, there was a span of 11 bases. CDR3 nucleotide sequence: TGTGCCAGCAGCTTAACTACTATTGGGGCTGGGGCCAACGTCCTGACTTTC. Residues: CASSLTTIGAGANVLTF.

The genes are TRBV29-1 and TRBJ2-1; no firm D call. This CDR3 is built from 14 residues. Germline assignment: CDR1 SQVTM and CDR2 ANQGSEA. Trimming removed 2 bases at V and 11 bases at J, with 19 bases between. CDR3 in amino acids: CSVEPGAGWNKQFF. The DNA for the CDR3 is TGCAGCGTTGAACCCGGCGCCGGGTGGAACAAGCAGTTCTTC.

A word on this clonotype: One end of the junction does not line up with germline, which may come from a read error. V gene TRBV28 combines with J gene TRBJ2-5; 8 bases agree with TRBD2. CDR1 and CDR2 from the germline V gene are MDHEN and SYDVKM. This CDR3 is 16 amino acids long. The CDR3 protein is CASSFQRGTYHETQYF. CDR3 DNA: TGTGCTAGCAGTTTCCAGCGGGGGACGTACCATGAGACCCAGTACTTC. The entire variable domain, with the rest obtained from reference TRBV28 and TRBJ2-5, is as follows: DVKVTQSSRYLVKRTGEKVFLECVQDMDHENMFWYRQDPGLGLRLIYFSYDVKMKEKGDIPEGYSVSREKKERFSLILESASTNQTSMYLCASSFQRGTYHETQYFGPGTRLLVL.

About this clonotype itself: A read error may produce the germline difference seen at one junction end. This chain connects TRBV11-2 to TRBJ2-5; perhaps TRBD2 as D (6 bases). Germline CDR1 and CDR2: SGHAT and FQNNGV. The CDR3 runs to 16 residues. The CDR3 spells CASNYSRGTGRETQYF. In nucleotides, the CDR3 is TGTGCCAGCAACTACTCCCGTGGTACCGGGAGAGAGACCCAATACTTC.

Note on this clonotype: This likely comes from a read error, as the CDR3 has no conserved phenylalanine or tryptophan at its end. The rearrangement joins TRBV12-3 or TRBV12-4 to TRBJ1-2, with 7 bases lining up with TRBD1. The trim removed 6 bases at V and 4 bases at J, leaving 8 bases unmatched. The CDR3 extends over 14 amino acids. This chain's CDR3 is CASSPGGGSYGYTL. CDR3 sequence (DNA): TGTGCCAGCAGCCCCGGAGGGGGCAGCTATGGCTACACCCTC.

A remark on this clonotype: Compared with germline, one end of the junction differs, possibly owing to a read error. This chain links TRBV4-1 with TRBJ2-1; no reliable D call. CDR1 MGHRA and CDR2 YSYEKL come from the germline V gene. This CDR3 has 16 amino acids. The CDR3 here is CASCQESRLAYNEQFF. The CDR3 coding sequence is TGCGCCAGCTGCCAAGAGTCGCGGCTAGCCTACAATGAGCAGTTCTTC.

As regards this clonotype: Since no conserved phenylalanine or tryptophan closes the CDR3, a read error is the likely cause. The chain couples TRBV7-9 to TRBJ1-2, with TRBD1 identical over 7 bases. Germline V lookup: CDR1 SEHNR, CDR2 FQNEAQ (reference sequence). The CDR3 runs to 16 residues. V lost 3 bases, J lost 0 bases, and 7 bases stayed unmatched. CDR3 sequence: CASSFSNRGANYGYTL. The CDR3 nucleotides read TGTGCCAGCAGCTTCTCCAACAGGGGAGCTAACTATGGCTACACCCTC.

As regards this clonotype: Compared with germline, one end of the junction differs, possibly owing to a read error. The genes are TRBV7-9 and TRBJ1-2, with D tentatively TRBD1 (6 bases). The CDR3 totals 16 residues. Per the germline V gene, CDR1 is SEHNR and CDR2 is FQNEAQ (reference sequence). The CDR3 region is CASSPVGGRANYSYTF. The DNA of the CDR3 is TGTGCCAGCAGTCCGGTGGGGGGCCGAGCTAACTATAGCTACACCTTC.

This clonotype was detected once. A much more abundant neighbour one base away suggests this may be a read error. The CDR3 does not end in the conserved phenylalanine or tryptophan, so this is likely a read error. It is unclear where the CDR3 begins or ends on the DNA, so no DNA is shown, and the CDR3 is as TCRdb lists it. The chain couples TRBV7-9 to TRBJ2-5; the table's D call, TRBD2, has no DNA check behind it. The CDR3 spans 11 amino acids, including both terminal residues. Germline CDR1 SEHNR, CDR2 FQNEAQ (reference sequence). CDR3 sequence: CASSSGAGKYL.

To note about this clonotype: Since the CDR3 does not end with the conserved phenylalanine or tryptophan, this likely comes from a read error. The CDR3 nucleotides are TGTGCGAGCAGTGGTCAGGGGTCGGGCACCGGGGAGCTGTTTATT. It encodes CASSGQGSGTGELFI. The rearrangement links TRBV6-1 to TRBJ2-2; D perhaps matches TRBD1 (6 bases). The CDR3 covers 15 residues. CDR1 MNHNS and CDR2 SASEGT come from the germline V gene.

This clonotype was seen a few times. This CDR3 fails to terminate in the conserved phenylalanine or tryptophan, so it likely reflects a read error. The rearrangement joins TRBV11-3 to TRBJ2-2, with 7 bases lining up with TRBD2. Germline V gives CDR1 SGHNT, CDR2 YENEEA. V lost 5 bases to trimming and J lost 5 bases; unmatched junction nucleotides: 5. The CDR3 has 14 amino acids. This chain's CDR3 is CASSPISGTGELFV. In DNA form, the CDR3 reads TGTGCCAGCAGCCCCATTAGCGGGACCGGGGAGCTGTTTGTT.

A remark on this clonotype: A read error may account for a junction end that differs from germline. The chain carries TRBV6-5 and TRBJ2-1; maybe TRBD2 (5 bases). The CDR3 runs to 14 residues. Germline assignment: CDR1 MNHEY and CDR2 SVGAGI. The CDR3: CASCYSPSSNEQFF. CDR3 bases: TGTGCCAGCTGTTACTCCCCTAGCTCTAATGAGCAGTTCTTC.

This clonotype was observed a few times. The chain employs TRBV5-1 and TRBJ2-3, with TRBD2 matching over 8 bases. Germline CDR1 reads SGHRS; CDR2 reads YFSETQ. The CDR3 covers 16 residues. J lost 3 bases, V lost 4 bases, and 10 bases had no gene match. For the CDR3, the DNA is TGCGCCAGCAGCGGATTAGCGGGGTCGTCGACAGATACGCAGTATTTT. Its protein is CASSGLAGSSTDTQYF.

Turning to this clonotype: At one boundary the junction diverges from the germline segment, which might be a read error. The chain carries TRBV29-1 and TRBJ2-1, with TRBD2 matching over 7 bases. The CDR3 loop spans 13 amino acids. Germline assignment: CDR1 SQVTM and CDR2 ANQGSEA. Here the CDR3 DNA reads TGCAGCGTTGAATTAGGGGAGGGCAATGAGCATTTCTTC. This translates into CSVELGEGNEHFF.